This is a list of T cell receptor beta chains from one sample in a study of blood T cell repertoires in COVID-19. Using immunoSEQ multiplex PCR, the repertoire was profiled, and TCRdb retains in-frame clones only, with some absent. The table lists over 350,000 clones, 70% to 90% of them singletons. The sequenced sample was PBMCs or T cells enriched from blood (not recorded which). These receptors originate from a woman in her twenties or thirties with acute COVID-19. Both conserved end residues are part of each CDR3. A D gene is named only where the DNA matches it firmly. Only part of the rows carry a size: once, few, many, or a class if the clone is expanded.

CDR3: CASSYGPKEKLFF
DNA: TGTGCCAGCAGTTACGGGCCGAAAGAGAAACTGTTTTTT
V: TRBV6-6
J: TRBJ1-4
D: NA
size: NA

CDR3: CASTMGGNYGYTF
DNA: TGTGCCAGCACCATGGGAGGGAACTATGGCTACACCTTC
V: TRBV12-3/TRBV12-4
J: TRBJ1-2
D: NA
size: NA

CDR3: CASSAGGYEQYF
DNA: TGTGCCAGCAGTGCGGGGGGCTACGAGCAGTACTTC
V: TRBV2
J: TRBJ2-7
D: TRBD2
size: once

CDR3: CASKGRRQTVNEKLFF
DNA: TGTGCCAGCAAAGGACGGAGACAGACAGTAAATGAAAAACTGTTTTTT
V: TRBV28
J: TRBJ1-4
D: NA
size: NA

CDR3: CASSSFPGLAKNIQYF
DNA: TGTGCCAGTAGTTCCTTCCCCGGTTTAGCCAAAAACATTCAGTACTTC
V: TRBV19
J: TRBJ2-4
D: NA
size: once

CDR3: CAIKQPNQPQHF
DNA: TGTGCCATCAAACAGCCTAATCAGCCCCAGCATTTT
V: TRBV10-3
J: TRBJ1-5
D: NA
size: NA

CDR3: CASSLKKGQVDGYTF
DNA: TGTGCCAGCAGCCTAAAAAAGGGGCAGGTTGATGGCTACACCTTC
V: TRBV3-1/TRBV3-2
J: TRBJ1-2
D: NA
size: NA

CDR3: CASRPTSGRQSPLHF
DNA: TGTGCCAGCAGACCGACATCAGGGCGGCAATCACCCCTCCACTTT
V: TRBV7-2
J: TRBJ1-6
D: NA
size: NA

CDR3: CASSLDGANTEAFF
DNA: TGTGCCAGCAGCTTGGATGGAGCGAACACTGAAGCTTTCTTT
V: TRBV5-6
J: TRBJ1-1
D: NA
size: NA

CDR3: CASISRGGSTQETQYF
DNA: TGTGCCAGTATCTCGAGGGGGGGAAGTACCCAAGAGACCCAGTACTTC
V: TRBV19
J: TRBJ2-5
D: NA
size: NA